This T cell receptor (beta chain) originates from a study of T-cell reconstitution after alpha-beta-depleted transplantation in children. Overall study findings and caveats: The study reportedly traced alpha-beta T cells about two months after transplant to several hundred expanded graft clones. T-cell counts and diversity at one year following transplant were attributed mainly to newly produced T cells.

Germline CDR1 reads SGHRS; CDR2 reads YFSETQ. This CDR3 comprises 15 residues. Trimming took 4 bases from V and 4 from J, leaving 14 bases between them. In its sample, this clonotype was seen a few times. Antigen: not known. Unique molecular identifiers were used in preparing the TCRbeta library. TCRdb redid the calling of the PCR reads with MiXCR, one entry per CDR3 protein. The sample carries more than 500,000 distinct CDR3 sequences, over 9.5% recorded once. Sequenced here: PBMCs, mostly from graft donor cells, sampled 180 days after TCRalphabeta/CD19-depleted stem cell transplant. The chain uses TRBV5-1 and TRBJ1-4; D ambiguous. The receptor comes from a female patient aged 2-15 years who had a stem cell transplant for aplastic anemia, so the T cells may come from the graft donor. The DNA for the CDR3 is TGCGCCAGCAGCCCCCTGGATCCTTATAATGAAAAACTGTTTTTT. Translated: CASSPLDPYNEKLFF.